These 6 T cell receptor beta chains originate from one sample sequenced in a study of T cell changes during pregnancy in multiple sclerosis. Produced via immunoSEQ multiplex PCR; TCRdb's table is partial and in-frame only. The table includes around 60,000 clones, about 94% detected once. The input for sequencing was CD4+ T cells from peripheral blood mononuclear cells, taken before pregnancy. These receptors originate from a female donor with multiple sclerosis, enrolled in a pregnancy study.

The chain joins TRBV6-1 to TRBJ2-7; D may be TRBD2 (5 bases). The CDR3 has 13 residues. Trimming shortened V by 5 bases and J by 3 bases, and 11 bases separated the two germline ends. The germline gives CDR1 MNHNS, CDR2 SASEGT. CDR3 nucleotide sequence: TGTGCCAGCAGTTGGGAGCTGAGCTACGAGCAGTACTTC. Its translation is CASSWELSYEQYF.

This clone was seen once. In DNA, the CDR3 is TGTGCCAGCAGCTCTTTAGGGCTAGCGGTAACAGATACGCAGTATTTT. Its translation is CASSSLGLAVTDTQYF. The chain combines TRBV9 with TRBJ2-3, with 7 positions matching TRBD2. J was trimmed by 3 bases and V by 4 bases; bases with no gene match: 11. The CDR3 sequence is 16 residues long. Germline CDR1 SGDLS, CDR2 YYNGEE.

V gene TRBV27 combines with J gene TRBJ2-5; TRBD2 is a possible D gene (6 bases). CDR3 length: 14 amino acids. Germline loops: CDR1 MNHEY, CDR2 SMNVEV (reference sequence). V lost 6 bases and J 9 bases, leaving 20 bases between the germline ends. The CDR3 region is CASRGQGRLGPQYF. The CDR3 nucleotides read TGTGCCAGCAGGGGCCAAGGGAGGTTAGGACCCCAGTACTTC.

This clone appeared a single time. The chain carries TRBV7-2 and TRBJ1-2, with 7 bases lining up with TRBD1. Trimming removed 1 base from V and 8 bases from J; junction bases left unmatched: 7. Germline values: CDR1 SGHTA, CDR2 FQGNSA. CDR3 length: 14 residues. CDR3 protein: CASSLVPQGGGYTF. In nucleotides, the CDR3 is TGTGCCAGCAGCTTAGTACCCCAGGGGGGAGGCTACACCTTC.

This clone was counted once. CDR3 coding DNA: TGTGCCAGCAGCTTACAGATCTCGGAGGAGCAGTTCTTC. Translation: CASSLQISEEQFF. The chain is built from TRBV7-9 and TRBJ2-1; D call uncertain. Germline loops: CDR1 SEHNR, CDR2 FQNEAQ (reference sequence). Trimming pared 2 bases from V and 10 bases from J, leaving 12 bases between. The length of the CDR3 is 13 residues.

The chain has TRBV7-2 and TRBJ2-7, with 7 bases lining up with TRBD2. Unmatched junction bases numbered 18, after V lost 4 bases and J lost 3 bases. This CDR3 spans 18 amino acids. The germline gives CDR1 SGHTA, CDR2 FQGNSA. CDR3 loop: CASSSLPTSSHNRYEQYF. The CDR3, as DNA: TGTGCCAGCAGCTCGCTCCCGACTAGCTCACATAACCGCTACGAGCAGTACTTC.